The next 19 T cell receptor beta chains were all read from a single sample in a study of CXCR3-negative and CXCR3-positive naive CD8 T cells. Findings and caveats of the study: Higher TRB CDR3 hydrophobicity marked CXCR3-positive naive cells relative to CXCR3-negative naive cells.

Their target antigens are unknown. Libraries were UMI-labeled 5' RACE TRB cDNA. TCRdb reprocessed the 5' RACE reads and reports one entry per CDR3 protein, with no DNA. The record lists some 150,000 distinct CDR3 sequences, of which the ten most abundant hold around 0.44%. What was sequenced was naive CXCR3+ CD8+ T cells from blood. Subset described: CD45RO-CCR7+CD27+CD95- naive CD8+ T cells expressing CXCR3 (TNR3+). Receptors originate from a human donor in good health. Some clones in this sample may be carry-over from other donors' samples.

The chain recombines TRBV5-1 with TRBJ2-1; TCRdb names TRBD2, which stays unverified in the absence of DNA. In germline, CDR1 is SGHRS, CDR2 YFSETQ. The CDR3 has 17 amino acids. This chain's CDR3 is CASSSSVLAGVGNEQFF.

This chain connects TRBV6-5 to TRBJ1-1. Per the germline V gene, CDR1 is MNHEY and CDR2 is SVGAGI. The CDR3 length is 12 residues. The CDR3: CASRSASTEAFF.

This chain uses TRBV27 with TRBJ2-1; TCRdb reports TRBD2, a call that lacks DNA to check it against. The V gene's germline CDR1 is MNHEY and CDR2 SMNVEV (reference sequence). CDR3 size: 15 residues. CDR3 region: CASRSGGASYNEQFF.

The genes are TRBV7-6 and TRBJ2-7; the D gene TCRdb calls, TRBD2, cannot be checked with no DNA. The CDR3 covers 16 residues. Germline CDR1 SGHVS, CDR2 FNYEAQ. The CDR3 spells CASSLAGLAGLVEQYF.

The chain couples TRBV20-1 to TRBJ1-6; the D call of TRBD1 rests on TCRdb alone, since no DNA is present to check it. CDR1 DFQATT and CDR2 SNEGSKA come from the germline V gene (reference sequence). This CDR3 comprises 16 residues. The chain's CDR3 is CSASWLGGGGSSPLHF.

This chain connects TRBV20-1 to TRBJ2-2; TCRdb's D gene call, TRBD1, goes unchecked for lack of DNA. CDR3 length equals 14 residues. The germline V gene encodes CDR1 DFQATT and CDR2 SNEGSKA (reference sequence). CDR3 sequence: CSAYTGEPTGELFF.

J is TRBJ2-7 and V is TRBV5-1; the D call from TCRdb, TRBD1, cannot be confirmed without DNA. Germline V gene sequence: CDR1 SGHRS, CDR2 YFSETQ. This CDR3 comprises 14 residues. CDR3 protein: CASSLGPRGDEQYF.

The chain is built from TRBV15 and TRBJ2-7; the TCRdb call, TRBD1, lacks DNA for checking. CDR1 and CDR2 (germline): LNHNV, YYDKDF (reference sequence). The CDR3 is 14 amino acids. The CDR3 loop is CATSIKQGIYEQYF.

V usage is TRBV7-7 and J usage is TRBJ2-3; TCRdb selects TRBD2, and the lack of DNA leaves this call unchecked. CDR3 length: 16 amino acids. Germline values: CDR1 SSHAT, CDR2 FNYEAQ (reference sequence). The CDR3 here is CASSQGGTASTDAQYF.

The chain employs TRBV20-1 and TRBJ2-7. CDR1 is DFQATT and CDR2 is SNEGSKA in the germline V gene (reference sequence). The CDR3 has 11 amino acids. This CDR3 is CSARPVLEQYF.

V usage is TRBV7-9 and J usage is TRBJ1-2. Germline CDR1 reads SEHNR; CDR2 reads FQNEAQ (reference sequence). The CDR3 covers 12 residues. This chain's CDR3 is CASSLANYGYTF. Together with reference TRBV7-9 and TRBJ1-2, the CDR3 gives the full variable domain: DTGVSQNPRHKITKRGQNVTFRCDPISEHNRLYWYRQTLGQGPEFLTYFQNEAQLEKSRLLSDRFSAERPKGSFSTLEIQRTEQGDSAMYLCASSLANYGYTFGSGTRLTVV.

The chain employs TRBV7-9 and TRBJ2-7. The CDR3 sequence is 14 residues long. The germline V gene encodes CDR1 SEHNR and CDR2 FQNEAQ (reference sequence). The CDR3 reads CASSSSGASYEQYF.

This chain connects TRBV7-9 to TRBJ2-5. CDR3 length: 14 residues. Germline CDR1 reads SEHNR; CDR2 reads FQNEAQ (reference sequence). The CDR3 region is CASSPMRREETQYF.

V and J are TRBV27 and TRBJ1-1. Germline values: CDR1 MNHEY, CDR2 SMNVEV (reference sequence). The CDR3 is 16 residues long. CDR3 loop: CASSSIIGVGFTEAFF.

This chain connects TRBV7-9 to TRBJ2-7. The CDR3 runs 17 residues. From germline, CDR1 is SEHNR and CDR2 FQNEAQ (reference sequence). The CDR3 here is CASSQEVVAGGAYEQYF.

The chain has TRBV7-9 and TRBJ2-7; lacking DNA, the TRBD2 call made by TCRdb goes unchecked. CDR3 size: 19 residues. CDR1 and CDR2 from the germline V gene are SEHNR and FQNEAQ (reference sequence). CDR3: CASSPPGGRGGDGVYEQYF.

This chain connects TRBV7-6 to TRBJ2-1; there is no DNA to check the TCRdb D call of TRBD1. The CDR3 is 15 residues long. The germline V gene has CDR1 SGHVS and CDR2 FNYEAQ. CDR3 loop: CASSNYRGVYNEQFF. Combining the CDR3 with reference TRBV7-6 and TRBJ2-1 gives the whole variable domain GAGVSQSPRYKVTKRGQDVALRCDPISGHVSLYWYRQALGQGPEFLTYFNYEAQQDKSGLPNDRFSAERPEGSISTLTIQRTEQRDSAMYRCASSNYRGVYNEQFFGPGTRLTVL.

This rearrangement joins TRBV7-8 to TRBJ2-7; TCRdb selects TRBD1, and the lack of DNA leaves this call unchecked. Per germline, CDR1 SGHVS and CDR2 FQNEAQ. The CDR3 has 18 amino acids. The CDR3 sequence: CASSLESGTGLTTDEQYF.

J is TRBJ2-1 and V is TRBV11-3; TCRdb picks TRBD1, but there is no DNA to check that call. The CDR3 is 14 residues long. Germline CDR1 SGHNT, CDR2 YENEEA. The CDR3 loop reads CASSNRQGGNEQFF.